A single sample is the source of the 17 T cell receptor beta chains below, sequenced in a study of molecular identifiers for immune sequencing clone quantification. A single record per CDR3 protein comes from TCRdb applying MiXCR to the PCR reads. The sample records 9,700 or so distinct CDR3 sequences, 15% to 20% being singletons. Sequences were obtained from naive CD8+ T cells from blood, with Jurkat cell RNA spiked in. The subset was: FACS-sorted CD8+CD4-CCR7+CD45RA+ naive T cells. These receptors all come from a human donor in good health. Some libraries in this study had Jurkat cell RNA spiked in.

This clonotype is labeled as medium-sized. CDR3 DNA sequence: TGCAGCGCCGGCGGCGGGGGGCTCTACGAGCAGTACTTC. Protein product: CSAGGGGLYEQYF. The genes are TRBV29-1 and TRBJ2-7, with 8 bases fitting TRBD2. The V gene end was trimmed by 7 bases and the J gene end by 3 bases; junction bases not matched to a gene: 8. There are 13 residues in the CDR3. Germline V lookup: CDR1 SQVTM, CDR2 ANQGSEA.

This clonotype was recorded a few times. This may be a read error, as it is one base from a much larger clone. DNA for the CDR3: TGTGCCAGCAGCCCGACGACAGCGAACACTGAAGCTTCCTTT. Protein product: CASSPTTANTEASF. The V call is TRBV7-9, the J call TRBJ1-1; a weak D match, TRBD1 (5 bases). Germline V lookup: CDR1 SEHNR, CDR2 FQNEAQ (reference sequence). The CDR3 has 14 amino acids.

This clonotype is medium-sized. The CDR3 bases are TGCAGTGCCACCACAGGGTTTCCGAATGAAAAACTGTTTTTT. As protein: CSATTGFPNEKLFF. The chain has TRBV20-1 and TRBJ1-4; the D gene is possibly TRBD1 (6 bases). CDR3 length: 14 amino acids. V lost 6 bases, J lost 5 bases, and 16 bases lay in between. Germline CDR1 reads DFQATT; CDR2 reads SNEGSKA (reference sequence).

By share, this clonotype counts as medium-sized. The gene calls are TRBV15 and TRBJ2-5; D is uncertain. The CDR3 covers 13 residues. The ends were cut back, 0 bases at V and 5 bases at J, with 7 bases in the middle. Germline values: CDR1 LNHNV, CDR2 YYDKDF (reference sequence). The CDR3: CATSRDVGETQYF. CDR3 sequence (DNA): TGTGCCACCAGCAGAGATGTAGGTGAGACCCAGTACTTC.

About this clonotype itself: One base away lies a much larger clone, so this may be a sequencing read error. As the CDR3 is not closed by the conserved phenylalanine or tryptophan, this likely results from a read error. V is TRBV7-2 and J is TRBJ2-4; 10 bases match TRBD2. CDR1 SGHTA and CDR2 FQGNSA come from the germline V gene. The CDR3 extends over 14 amino acids. V lost 6 bases to trimming and J lost 5 bases; unmatched junction nucleotides: 4. The CDR3 nucleotides are TGTGCCAGCAGATCTACTAGCGGGGAAAACATTCAGTACCTC. This translates into CASRSTSGENIQYL.

This clonotype was seen many times. The chain employs TRBV19 and TRBJ2-5, with a tentative D call TRBD1 (5 bases). The CDR3 has 15 amino acids. The V end was cut by 1 base, the J end by 4 bases, with 13 bases between. Looked up from germline, CDR1 is LNHDA and CDR2 is SQIVND (reference sequence). CDR3 DNA sequence: TGTGCCAGTAGTATAGGCTCGGTCAGGGCAGAGACCCAGTACTTC. Its translation is CASSIGSVRAETQYF.

This clonotype ranks as medium-sized. This chain links TRBV13 with TRBJ2-1; TRBD2 matches 11 bases. Germline trimming cut 6 bases from V and 3 bases from J; bases unmatched to any gene: 1. The CDR3 covers 14 residues. CDR1 is PRHDT, CDR2 FYEKMQ, per germline (reference sequence). The CDR3 DNA reads as TGTGCCAGCAGACTAGCGGGAGACTACAATGAGCAGTTCTTC. It encodes CASRLAGDYNEQFF.

This clonotype counts as medium-sized. This chain connects TRBV19 to TRBJ2-3; D is uncertain. V lost 5 bases, J lost 2 bases, and 14 bases lay in between. The length of the CDR3 is 15 residues. The germline gives CDR1 LNHDA, CDR2 SQIVND (reference sequence). The CDR3 here is CASSPSPGLTDTQYF. The CDR3 DNA reads as TGTGCCAGTAGTCCCAGCCCTGGCCTCACAGATACGCAGTATTTT.

In this sample, this clonotype is medium-sized. This sequence joins TRBV19 and TRBJ1-1, with D unclear. Germline loops: CDR1 LNHDA, CDR2 SQIVND (reference sequence). Trimming shortened V by 6 bases and J by 4 bases, and 9 bases separated the two germline ends. There are 12 residues in the CDR3. The CDR3 here is CASRQWGTEAFF. Here the CDR3 DNA reads TGTGCCAGTAGGCAATGGGGCACTGAAGCTTTCTTT.

By sample share, this clonotype is medium-sized. V and J are TRBV20-1 and TRBJ2-1; D remains ambiguous. The germline V gene has CDR1 DFQATT and CDR2 SNEGSKA (reference sequence). This CDR3 contains 12 residues. The V end was cut by 6 bases, the J end by 6 bases, with 12 bases between. As DNA, the CDR3 is TGCAGTGCCATCCGCGACTCCAATGAGCAGTTCTTC. Translated, it gives CSAIRDSNEQFF.

In this sample, this clonotype is medium-sized. The genes are TRBV4-3 and TRBJ2-3; tentatively, D is TRBD2 (6 bases). The CDR3 loop spans 15 amino acids. V was shortened by 3 bases and J by 4 bases, with 14 bases between the two germline ends. CDR1 is LGHNA, CDR2 YSLEER, per germline. CDR3 sequence: CASSHTAGRADTQYF. The CDR3 coding sequence is TGCGCCAGCAGCCACACAGCGGGTCGGGCAGATACGCAGTATTTT.

This clonotype is labeled as medium-sized (0.01 to 0.1%). The rearrangement links TRBV10-3 to TRBJ2-3, with 9 bases lining up with TRBD1. V trimming: 6 bases; J trimming: 4 bases; junction bases outside the gene matches: 8. CDR1 and CDR2 (germline): ENHRY, SYGVKD. The CDR3 is 15 amino acids. The DNA of the CDR3 is TGTGCCATCAGCGTGGGACAGGGTAATGCAGATACGCAGTATTTT. Translating it yields CAISVGQGNADTQYF.

This clonotype was recorded at least ten times. The rearrangement uses TRBV20-1 and TRBJ2-7, with D perhaps matching TRBD1 or TRBD2 (5 bases each). The V end lost 0 bases, the J end lost 6 bases, and 15 bases lay between the germline ends. CDR3 length: 14 amino acids. CDR1 and CDR2 from the germline V gene are DFQATT and SNEGSKA (reference sequence). CDR3 nucleotides: TGCAGTGCTAGAGATCGGCTAGCCAGGGCCGAGCAGTACTTC. It yields the protein CSARDRLARAEQYF.

This clonotype has at least ten counts. V and J are TRBV27 and TRBJ2-7; tentatively, D is TRBD2 (5 bases). The CDR3 is 14 amino acids. V lost 6 bases and J 4 bases, leaving 16 bases between the germline ends. Germline-derived CDR1 and CDR2 are MNHEY and SMNVEV (reference sequence). The CDR3 DNA is TGTGCCAGCAGACCCTTGAGCGGCCCTTACGAGCAGTACTTC. This codes for CASRPLSGPYEQYF.

In nucleotides, the CDR3 is TGTGCCAGCAGCCCGGGGGCTTTAGAGACCCAGTACTTC. This sequence encodes CASSPGALETQYF. This chain links TRBV7-9 with TRBJ2-5, with D tentatively TRBD1 or TRBD2 (6 bases each). The CDR3 is 13 amino acids. V shed 5 bases and J shed 4 bases, with 11 bases lying between them. Germline lookup yields CDR1 SEHNR and CDR2 FQNEAQ (reference sequence).

This clonotype was recorded at least ten times. This chain uses TRBV27 with TRBJ2-7, with D possibly TRBD2 on 6 matching bases. Germline V gene lookup returns CDR1 MNHEY and CDR2 SMNVEV (reference sequence). V dropped 5 bases and J dropped 3 bases, with 20 bases sitting between them. There are 16 residues in the CDR3. The CDR3 bases are TGTGCCAGCAGTACCGCGCGGGAACTCCTGCGCTACGAGCAGTACTTC. It codes for CASSTARELLRYEQYF.

This clonotype was detected only a few times. This may be a read error, as it is one base from a much larger clone. The J gene is TRBJ1-1, the V gene TRBV6-6; D remains unclear. The CDR3 sequence is 14 residues long. Trimming stripped 3 bases from V and 0 bases from J, with 8 bases between. Germline V gene lookup returns CDR1 MNHNY and CDR2 SVGAGI (reference sequence). The CDR3 loop reads CASSYLEVNTEAFF. Written as DNA, the CDR3 is TGTGCCAGCAGTTATCTTGAGGTGAACACTGAAGCTTTCTTT.